This TCR beta chain was captured by sequencing in a study of OX40 agonist ivuxolimab in advanced cancers. Clones were read by immunoSEQ multiplex PCR, and TCRdb kept only the in-frame ones, dropping some. The sample lists roughly 12,000 clones, around 87% occurring once. CDR1 is SGDLS and CDR2 is YYNGEE in the germline V gene. This CDR3 comprises 16 residues. The ends lost 3 bases at V and 4 bases at J; junction bases unmatched: 7. Note on this clone: Antigen: not known.

Study observations and caveats: Low clonal expansion, among the lowest seen, marked partial responders at 0.1-3.0 mg/kg. Antigen targets of the expanded peripheral T cells went undetermined.

The receptor's source is an adult with an advanced solid tumor such as melanoma, head and neck, liver or kidney cancer. The sample consisted of CD4+ or CD8+ T cells sorted from blood, taken in a trial of the OX40 agonist ivuxolimab. V is TRBV9 and J is TRBJ2-1; 10 bases map to TRBD2. CDR3 nucleotides: TGTGCCAGCAGCGAGCCCCTAGCGGGAGCATACAATGAGCAGTTCTTC. Residues: CASSEPLAGAYNEQFF.